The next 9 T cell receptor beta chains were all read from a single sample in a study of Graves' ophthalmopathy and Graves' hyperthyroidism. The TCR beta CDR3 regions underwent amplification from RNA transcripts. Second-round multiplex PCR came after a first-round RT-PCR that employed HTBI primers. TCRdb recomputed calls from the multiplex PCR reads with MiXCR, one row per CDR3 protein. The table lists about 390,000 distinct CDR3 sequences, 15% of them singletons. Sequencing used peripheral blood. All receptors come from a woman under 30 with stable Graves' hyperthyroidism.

The CDR3 protein is CASSEQGWYTGELFF. For the CDR3, the DNA is TGTGCCAGCAGCGAACAGGGTTGGTACACCGGGGAGCTGTTTTTT. The V call is TRBV7-9, the J call TRBJ2-2, with D tentatively TRBD1 (6 bases). Trimming took off 5 bases at V and 3 bases at J, with 13 bases between the two ends. Germline CDR1 SEHNR, CDR2 FQNEAQ (reference sequence). This CDR3 has 15 amino acids.

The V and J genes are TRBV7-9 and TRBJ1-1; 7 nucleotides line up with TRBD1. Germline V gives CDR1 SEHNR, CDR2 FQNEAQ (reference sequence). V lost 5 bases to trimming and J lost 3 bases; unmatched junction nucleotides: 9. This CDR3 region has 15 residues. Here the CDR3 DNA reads TGTGCCAGCAGCGCGAACCCCAGGGGGTACACTGAAGCTTTCTTT. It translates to CASSANPRGYTEAFF.

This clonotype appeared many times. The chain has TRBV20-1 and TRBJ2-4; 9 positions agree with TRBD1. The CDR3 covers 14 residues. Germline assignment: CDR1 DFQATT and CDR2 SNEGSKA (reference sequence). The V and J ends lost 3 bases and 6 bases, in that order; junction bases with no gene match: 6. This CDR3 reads CSARDRGTVNIQYF. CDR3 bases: TGCAGTGCTAGGGACAGGGGAACAGTAAACATTCAGTACTTC.

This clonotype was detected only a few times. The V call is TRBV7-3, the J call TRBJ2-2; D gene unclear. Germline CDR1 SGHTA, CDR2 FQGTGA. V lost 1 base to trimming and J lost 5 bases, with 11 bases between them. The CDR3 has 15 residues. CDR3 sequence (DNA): TGTGCCAGCAGCTTAAGCGGTGTGGGGACCGGGGAGCTGTTTTTT. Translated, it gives CASSLSGVGTGELFF. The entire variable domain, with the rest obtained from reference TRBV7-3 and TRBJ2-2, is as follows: GAGVSQTPSNKVTEKGKYVELRCDPISGHTALYWYRQSLGQGPEFLIYFQGTGAADDSGLPNDRFFAVRPEGSVSTLKIQRTERGDSAVYLCASSLSGVGTGELFFGEGSRLTVL.

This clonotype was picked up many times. The DNA for the CDR3 is TGTGCCAGCAGTTATCCCGACAGTATCCAAGAGACCCAGTACTTC. It encodes CASSYPDSIQETQYF. The rearrangement uses TRBV6-2 or TRBV6-3 and TRBJ2-5, with a possible D match to TRBD1 (5 bases). The CDR3 extends over 15 amino acids. V shed 3 bases and J shed 1 base, with 12 bases lying between them. Germline-derived CDR1 and CDR2 are MNHEY and SVGEGT.

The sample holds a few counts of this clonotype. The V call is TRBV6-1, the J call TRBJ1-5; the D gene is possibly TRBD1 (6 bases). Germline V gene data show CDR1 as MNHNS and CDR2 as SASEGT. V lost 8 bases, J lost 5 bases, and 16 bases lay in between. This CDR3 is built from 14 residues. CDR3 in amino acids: CASDFGQKDQPQHF. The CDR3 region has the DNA TGTGCCAGCGACTTCGGACAGAAGGATCAGCCCCAGCATTTT.

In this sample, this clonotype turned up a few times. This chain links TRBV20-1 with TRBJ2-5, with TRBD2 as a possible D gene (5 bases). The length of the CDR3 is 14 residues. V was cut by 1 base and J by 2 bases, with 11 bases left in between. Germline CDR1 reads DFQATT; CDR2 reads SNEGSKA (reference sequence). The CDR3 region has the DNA TGCAGTGCTAGAGGACGGCGGGTTCAAGAGACCCAGTACTTC. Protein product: CSARGRRVQETQYF.

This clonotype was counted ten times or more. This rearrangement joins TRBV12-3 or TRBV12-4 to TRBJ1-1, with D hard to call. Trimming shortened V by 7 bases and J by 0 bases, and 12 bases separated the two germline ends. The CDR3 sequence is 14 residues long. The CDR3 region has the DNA TGTGCCAGCACTATCCTCGACCTGAACACTGAAGCTTTCTTT. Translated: CASTILDLNTEAFF.

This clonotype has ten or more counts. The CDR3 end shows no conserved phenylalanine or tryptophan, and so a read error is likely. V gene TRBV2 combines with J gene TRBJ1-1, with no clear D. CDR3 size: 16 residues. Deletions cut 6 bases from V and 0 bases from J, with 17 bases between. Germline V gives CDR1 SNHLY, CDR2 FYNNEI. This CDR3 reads CASSPWAGPMNTEAFL. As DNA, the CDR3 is TGTGCCAGCAGCCCCTGGGCGGGCCCGATGAACACTGAAGCTTTCCTT.